What follows are 2 T cell receptor beta chains derived from one specimen sequenced in a study of neurological immune-mediated disorders. One entry per CDR3 protein, called by TCRdb with MiXCR from the 5' RACE reads. The data contain 25,000 to 35,000 distinct CDR3 sequences, roughly 20% of them seen just once; the ten biggest clones take up 16%. What was sequenced was PBMCs. These TCRs come from a woman in her fifties or sixties in good health.

The V call is TRBV9, the J call TRBJ2-3; 7 bases align to TRBD2. The CDR3 consists of 17 residues. The germline V gene encodes CDR1 SGDLS and CDR2 YYNGEE. V lost 2 bases and J lost 3; bases outside the gene matches: 12. The CDR3 nucleotides read TGTGCCAGCAGCGTTGTTGGACTAGGTTACAGTACAGATACGCAGTATTTT. This encodes CASSVVGLGYSTDTQYF.

V gene TRBV27 combines with J gene TRBJ2-5; 11 positions match TRBD2. Germline V gives CDR1 MNHEY, CDR2 SMNVEV (reference sequence). The CDR3 consists of 16 residues. The V gene end was trimmed by 2 bases and the J gene end by 5 bases; junction bases not matched to a gene: 7. CDR3 nucleotides: TGTGCCAGCAGTTTAGTGTATAGCGGGAGGGGGGAGACCCAGTACTTC. Protein product: CASSLVYSGRGETQYF.